This T cell receptor (beta chain) was identified during a study of monozygotic twins with inflammatory bowel disease. General study results and limits: Ultimately, a single strong signal or clonotype associated with IBD was not supported.

Two rounds of nested PCR, of around 15 and 9 cycles, were run on TCRalpha and TCRbeta cDNA. With the 5' RACE reads reprocessed, TCRdb shows one record per CDR3 protein and no DNA. The sample has some 150,000 distinct CDR3 sequences; the top ten hold approximately 2.4%. Per germline, CDR1 DFQATT and CDR2 SNEGSKA (reference sequence). The CDR3 covers 14 residues. A remark on this clonotype: The antigen is undetermined.

Blood samples of roughly 2.5 ml were drawn from every donor. V and J are TRBV20-1 and TRBJ2-3; TCRdb's D call of TRBD1 is untestable without DNA. This receptor was obtained from a human donor with ulcerative colitis or Crohn's disease, or a healthy co-twin of an affected twin (not recorded which). Sequenced sample: blood. This CDR3 reads CSARDRESTDTQYF.